This TCR beta chain emerged from a study of blood T cell repertoires in COVID-19. Study details: The United States, Italy and Spain were the sources of the acute and convalescent COVID-19 samples. From T cells, B-cell-depleted T cells, or PBMCs came the material, which was cDNA or gDNA.

This clone was recorded only once. Per the authors' pipeline: Cell counts per sample came from amplifying reference gene primers. The method was immunoSEQ multiplex PCR; TCRdb's version includes in-frame clones alone and lacks a portion of them. The D gene and trimming were derived from the DNA, and the V and J assignments and clone size from that table. This sample yields under 120,000 clones, of which approximately 84% are seen a single time; 2% to 2.5% belongs to the top ten. V shed 5 bases and J 5 bases; nucleotides not matched to a gene: 5. Germline CDR1 SGHVS, CDR2 FQNEAQ. The CDR3 spans 13 residues.

Material for sequencing was peripheral blood. This clonotype originated in a human donor in a cohort sampled during active COVID-19. The rearrangement links TRBV7-8 to TRBJ1-2; 7 bases map to TRBD1. CDR3 DNA: TGTGCCAGCAGCCCAACGACAGGGTATGGCTACACCTTC. It specifies CASSPTTGYGYTF.